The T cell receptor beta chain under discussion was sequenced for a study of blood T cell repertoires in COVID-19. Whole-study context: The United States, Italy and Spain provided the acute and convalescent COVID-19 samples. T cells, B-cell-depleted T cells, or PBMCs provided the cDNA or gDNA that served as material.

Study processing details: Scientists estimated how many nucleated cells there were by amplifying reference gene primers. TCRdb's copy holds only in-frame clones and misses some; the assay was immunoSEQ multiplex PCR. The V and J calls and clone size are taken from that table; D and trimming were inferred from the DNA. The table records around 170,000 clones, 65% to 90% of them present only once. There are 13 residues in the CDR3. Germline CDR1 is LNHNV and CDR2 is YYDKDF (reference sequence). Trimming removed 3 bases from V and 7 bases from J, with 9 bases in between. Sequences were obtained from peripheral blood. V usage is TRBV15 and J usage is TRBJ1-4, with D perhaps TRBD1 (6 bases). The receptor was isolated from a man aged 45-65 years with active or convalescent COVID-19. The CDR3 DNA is TGTGCCACCAGCAGGGCAGGGGTTGAAAAACTGTTTTTT. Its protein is CATSRAGVEKLFF.